A selection of T cell receptor beta chains follows, all from one sample in a study of T cell changes during pregnancy in multiple sclerosis. Method: immunoSEQ multiplex PCR; TCRdb's copy keeps in-frame clones and lacks some. The table records about 31,000 clones, approximately 88% of them present only once. The starting material was CD8+ T cells from peripheral blood mononuclear cells, obtained before pregnancy. These TCRs come from a female donor with multiple sclerosis, enrolled in a pregnancy study. CDR3s include the opening cysteine and the closing phenylalanine or tryptophan. A D gene is named only where the DNA matches it firmly. Clone size appears in some rows only: once, few, many, or a class for an expanded clone.

j_call v_call d_call clone_size cdr3_aa cdr3_nt
TRBJ1-5 TRBV4-1 - - CASSQDQGQGQPQHF TGCGCCAGCAGCCAAGATCAGGGGCAAGGTCAGCCCCAGCATTTT
TRBJ2-7 TRBV29-1 TRBD2 - CSVSSSGLYEQYF TGCAGCGTTTCAAGTAGCGGGTTGTACGAGCAGTACTTC
TRBJ2-7 TRBV29-1 TRBD1 - CSAMDRSSYEQYF TGCAGCGCGATGGACAGGAGCTCCTACGAGCAGTACTTC
TRBJ2-3 TRBV9 TRBD2 - CASSVVPAGGLDTQYF TGTGCCAGCAGCGTAGTCCCAGCGGGGGGGCTGGATACGCAGTATTTT
TRBJ2-5 TRBV27 - once CASSFTAGSSETQYF TGTGCCAGCAGTTTCACGGCTGGGAGTTCCGAGACCCAGTACTTC
TRBJ1-3 TRBV4-3 TRBD1 few CASSQDYGDRRNTIYF TGCGCCAGCAGCCAAGATTATGGGGACAGGAGAAACACCATATATTTT
TRBJ2-7 TRBV2 TRBD1 - CASRDRAYEQYF TGTGCCAGCAGAGACAGGGCCTACGAGCAGTACTTC
TRBJ2-7 TRBV7-2 - - CASSPTVSYEQYF TGTGCCAGCAGCCCTACGGTCTCCTACGAGCAGTACTTC
TRBJ2-3 TRBV4-3 TRBD2 once CASSQEASGASTDTQYF TGCGCCAGCAGCCAAGAGGCTAGCGGGGCCAGCACAGATACGCAGTATTTT
TRBJ2-7 TRBV6-5 - - CASSYPPEQYF TGTGCCAGCAGTTACCCTCCCGAGCAGTACTTC
TRBJ1-1 TRBV19 - - CASSIVDTQTEAFF TGTGCCAGTAGTATAGTTGATACACAGACTGAAGCTTTCTTT
TRBJ1-4 TRBV6-1 TRBD1 - CASSELRGQGWWDNEKLFF TGTGCCAGCAGTGAACTGCGAGGACAGGGGTGGTGGGATAATGAAAAACTGTTTTTT
TRBJ1-4 TRBV19 TRBD1 - CASSMDREKLFF TGTGCCAGTAGTATGGACAGGGAGAAACTGTTTTTT
TRBJ2-2 TRBV29-1 TRBD1 - CSVETGAGELFF TGCAGCGTAGAGACAGGGGCCGGGGAGCTGTTTTTT
TRBJ2-1 TRBV11-2 - - CASSLTGVGSYNEQFF TGTGCCAGCAGCTTAACGGGGGTGGGCTCCTACAATGAGCAGTTCTTC
TRBJ2-5 TRBV5-6 - - CASSLVLEETQYF TGTGCCAGCAGCTTGGTCTTAGAAGAGACCCAGTACTTC
TRBJ2-7 TRBV16 TRBD2 once CASSQSPTSGAHEQYF TGTGCCAGCAGCCAATCGCCGACTAGCGGGGCCCACGAGCAGTACTTC
TRBJ2-7 TRBV27 - - CASSLASSYEQYF TGTGCCAGCAGTTTAGCCAGCTCCTACGAGCAGTACTTC
TRBJ2-1 TRBV6-5 TRBD2 - CASSAGFGYNEQFF TGTGCCAGTTCAGCGGGATTTGGCTACAATGAGCAGTTCTTC
TRBJ2-1 TRBV5-1 - - CASSLAGLDYNEQFF TGCGCCAGCAGCTTGGCGGGACTTGACTACAATGAGCAGTTCTTC
TRBJ2-1 TRBV27 TRBD1 once CASSLEDRGEDNEQFF TGTGCCAGCAGTTTAGAGGACAGGGGTGAGGACAATGAGCAGTTCTTC
TRBJ2-7 TRBV4-3 TRBD1 - CASSQERGRTYEQYF TGCGCCAGCAGCCAAGAGAGGGGGCGAACCTACGAGCAGTACTTC
TRBJ2-2 TRBV16 TRBD1 - CASSQLTGRNTGELFF TGTGCCAGCAGCCAATTGACAGGGAGGAACACCGGGGAGCTGTTTTTT
TRBJ1-2 TRBV5-6 TRBD1 - CASSFGRTGGTDGYTF TGTGCCAGCAGCTTCGGACGGACAGGAGGTACAGATGGCTACACCTTC
TRBJ2-1 TRBV11-2 TRBD2 - CASSSWASGHYNEQFF TGTGCCAGCAGCTCCTGGGCTAGCGGGCATTACAATGAGCAGTTCTTC
TRBJ2-7 TRBV2 - few CASSENTVYEQYF TGTGCCAGCAGTGAAAATACAGTATACGAGCAGTACTTC
TRBJ2-3 TRBV21-1 - - CASSKGFLLAGVPPDTQYF TGTGCCAGCAGCAAAGGCTTCCTTCTGGCGGGAGTCCCCCCAGATACGCAGTATTTT
TRBJ2-7 TRBV6-1 TRBD2 many CATGLAGVFEQYF TGTGCCACCGGACTAGCGGGAGTTTTCGAGCAGTACTTC
TRBJ2-3 TRBV4-3 TRBD2 once CASSPGTSDSDTQYF TGCGCCAGCAGTCCTGGGACTAGCGATTCAGATACGCAGTATTTT
TRBJ2-3 TRBV4-2 TRBD2 - CASSQYLAGGEATQYF TGTGCCAGCAGCCAATATCTAGCGGGAGGGGAAGCTACGCAGTATTTT
TRBJ1-2 TRBV27 - - CASSLLTGGVDGYTF TGTGCCAGCAGTTTATTAACAGGCGGGGTCGATGGCTACACCTTC
TRBJ2-7 TRBV5-6 - - CASSFPTGNYEQYF TGTGCCAGCAGCTTCCCAACAGGGAACTACGAGCAGTACTTC
TRBJ1-1 TRBV4-3 TRBD1 - CASSQTRTGMNTEAFF TGCGCCAGCAGCCAAACCCGGACAGGCATGAACACTGAAGCTTTCTTT
TRBJ1-1 TRBV6-5 - - CASHRTVGNTEAFF TGTGCCAGCCACCGGACAGTCGGGAACACTGAAGCTTTCTTT
TRBJ2-1 TRBV14 - - CASSQGGTFYNEQFF TGTGCCAGCAGCCAGGGCGGGACCTTCTACAATGAGCAGTTCTTC
TRBJ2-5 TRBV12-5 - - CASGLGQGLAAQETQYF TGTGCTAGTGGTTTGGGGCAGGGGCTAGCGGCCCAAGAGACCCAGTACTTC
TRBJ2-1 TRBV5-1 TRBD2 - CASSLSPGLGPLYKQFF TGCGCCAGCAGCTTGTCCCCGGGACTAGGGCCCCTCTATAAGCAGTTCTTC
TRBJ2-1 TRBV27 - - CASSLSTDSYNEQFF TGTGCCAGCAGTTTAAGTACTGACTCCTACAATGAGCAGTTCTTC
TRBJ2-3 TRBV13 TRBD2 - CASSPIGLAGAHDTQYF TGTGCCAGCAGCCCGATCGGACTAGCGGGAGCACACGATACGCAGTATTTT
TRBJ2-4 TRBV2 - - CASSGRENIQYF TGTGCCAGCAGTGGGCGGGAAAACATTCAGTACTTC
TRBJ1-2 TRBV9 TRBD1 - CASSVAAGLRRGPHYGYTF TGTGCCAGCAGCGTAGCGGCCGGGTTACGCAGGGGGCCTCACTATGGCTACACCTTC
TRBJ2-7 TRBV28 TRBD2 - CASSPGGSYEQYF TGTGCCAGCAGCCCCGGGGGGAGCTACGAGCAGTACTTC
TRBJ2-7 TRBV5-4 TRBD2 - CASSLELAGEQYF TGTGCCAGCAGCTTGGAACTAGCGGGGGAGCAGTACTTC
TRBJ2-1 TRBV6-5 - - CASSLQGNPYNEQFF TGTGCCAGCAGTCTTCAGGGTAATCCCTACAATGAGCAGTTCTTC
TRBJ2-3 TRBV7-9 TRBD1 - CASSFGQGTDTQYF TGTGCCAGCAGCTTCGGACAGGGCACAGATACGCAGTATTTT
TRBJ2-1 TRBV19 TRBD2 - CASSIRTSAYNEQFF TGTGCCAGTAGTATAAGGACTAGCGCCTACAATGAGCAGTTCTTC
TRBJ1-5 TRBV6-5 TRBD1 medium-sized CASSDRASNQPQHF TGTGCCAGCAGTGACAGGGCTAGCAATCAGCCCCAGCATTTT
TRBJ2-1 TRBV9 TRBD2 - CASSVVGTGGSNEQFF TGTGCCAGCAGCGTAGTAGGAACGGGAGGTAGCAATGAGCAGTTCTTC
TRBJ2-3 TRBV7-8 - - CASTYLTRGTDTQYF TGTGCCAGCACTTATCTGACCCGGGGCACAGATACGCAGTATTTT
TRBJ2-1 TRBV18 - few CASSTTGYYNEQFF TGTGCCAGCTCTACGACAGGCTACTACAATGAGCAGTTCTTC
TRBJ2-7 TRBV2 TRBD2 - CASLAGGSYEQYF TGTGCCAGTCTAGCGGGGGGGAGCTACGAGCAGTACTTC
TRBJ2-5 TRBV25-1 - - CASSESGIETQYF TGTGCCAGCAGTGAATCAGGGATAGAGACCCAGTACTTC
TRBJ2-3 TRBV5-4 TRBD2 - CASSSGLAGVADTQYF TGTGCCAGCAGCTCCGGACTAGCGGGAGTGGCAGATACGCAGTATTTT
TRBJ1-2 TRBV6-1 TRBD1 - CASSDLGQGYGYTF TGTGCCAGCAGTGATCTAGGACAGGGTTATGGCTACACCTTC
TRBJ2-5 TRBV27 TRBD1 once CASRPDRDQETQYF TGTGCCAGCAGGCCTGACAGGGACCAAGAGACCCAGTACTTC
TRBJ2-7 TRBV2 - - CASRLQGGSIYEQYF TGTGCCAGCAGATTACAGGGAGGGTCCATCTACGAGCAGTACTTC
TRBJ1-3 TRBV4-1 TRBD1 - CASSQDIRGQDTIYF TGCGCCAGCAGCCAAGACATCAGGGGGCAAGACACCATATATTTT
TRBJ2-1 TRBV10-2 TRBD1 - CASGDRLNEQFF TGCGCCAGCGGGGACAGACTTAATGAGCAGTTCTTC
TRBJ1-5 TRBV6-5 TRBD1 - CASSSGQGHNQPQHF TGTGCCAGCAGTTCGGGACAGGGACACAATCAGCCCCAGCATTTT
TRBJ2-7 TRBV7-8 TRBD2 - CASSLTSGDSSYEQYF TGTGCCAGCAGTCTTACTAGCGGGGATAGCTCCTACGAGCAGTACTTC